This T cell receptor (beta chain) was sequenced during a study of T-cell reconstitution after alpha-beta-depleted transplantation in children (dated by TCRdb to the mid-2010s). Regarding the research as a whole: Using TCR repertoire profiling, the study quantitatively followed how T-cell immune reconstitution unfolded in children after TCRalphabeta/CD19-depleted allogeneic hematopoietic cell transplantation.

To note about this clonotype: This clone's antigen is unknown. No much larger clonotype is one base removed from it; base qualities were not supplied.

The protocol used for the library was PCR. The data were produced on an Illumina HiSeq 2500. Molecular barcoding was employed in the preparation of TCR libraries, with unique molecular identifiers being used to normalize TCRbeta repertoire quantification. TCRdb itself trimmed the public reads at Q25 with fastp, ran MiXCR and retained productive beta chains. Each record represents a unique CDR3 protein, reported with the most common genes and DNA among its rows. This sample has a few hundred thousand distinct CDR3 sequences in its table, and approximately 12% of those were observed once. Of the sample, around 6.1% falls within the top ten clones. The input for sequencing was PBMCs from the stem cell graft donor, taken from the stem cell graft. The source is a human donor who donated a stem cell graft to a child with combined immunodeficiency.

The bases are TGTGCCAGCAGTCCCTCGATTCAGGGGATGAACACTGAAGCTTTCTTT. Protein translation: CASSPSIQGMNTEAFF. The V and J genes are TRBV6-5 and TRBJ1-1, and possibly TRBD1, on 6 matching bases. V is clipped by 5 bases and J by 0 bases, and the sequence between their germline boundaries is 16 bases long. CDR1 and CDR2 are read off the germline V gene as MNHEY and SVGAGI. The CDR3 sequence holds 16 residues, the cysteine and phenylalanine included. CDR3 DNA only is kept here, 48 bases in frame from base 1.